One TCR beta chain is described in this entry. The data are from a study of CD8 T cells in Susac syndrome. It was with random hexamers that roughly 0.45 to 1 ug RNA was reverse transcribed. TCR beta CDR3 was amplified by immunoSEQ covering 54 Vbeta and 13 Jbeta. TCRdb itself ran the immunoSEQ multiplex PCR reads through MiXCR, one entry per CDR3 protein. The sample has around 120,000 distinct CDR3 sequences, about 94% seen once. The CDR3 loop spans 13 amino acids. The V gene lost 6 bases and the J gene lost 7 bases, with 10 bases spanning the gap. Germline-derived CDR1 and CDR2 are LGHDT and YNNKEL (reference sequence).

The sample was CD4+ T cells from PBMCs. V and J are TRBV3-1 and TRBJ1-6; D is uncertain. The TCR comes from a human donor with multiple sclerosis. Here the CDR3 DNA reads TGTGCCAGCAGTCCCGACGGGAATTCACCCCTCCACTTT. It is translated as CASSPDGNSPLHF.